The rows below give T cell receptor beta chains drawn from one sample of a study of cytomegalovirus exposure and HLA in healthy donors. Assay: immunoSEQ multiplex PCR; the TCRdb copy retains only in-frame clones and omits some. This sample has fewer than 200,000 clones, with roughly two thirds found just once. Material: PBMCs. The receptors were gathered from a woman between 18 and 29 years old in good health and CMV-seropositive. Each CDR3 is given with its conserved first and last residue.

CDR3: CASTKQGLATNEKLFF
V: TRBV28
J: TRBJ1-4

CDR3: CASSLAGTALAVNTEAFF
V: TRBV7-6
J: TRBJ1-1

CDR3: CSVDPVGTAKYGYTF
V: TRBV29-1
J: TRBJ1-2

CDR3: CANLRGIGAFF
V: TRBV18
J: TRBJ1-1

CDR3: CASSPYRVGGYTF
V: TRBV5-8
J: TRBJ1-2

CDR3: CASSLVLAGGSEQFF
V: TRBV5-4
J: TRBJ2-1

CDR3: CASIPLGVMGYGYTF
V: TRBV6-1
J: TRBJ1-2

CDR3: CASVEGGRGLIYEQYF
V: TRBV7-8
J: TRBJ2-7

CDR3: CASSPPGGGGNGYTF
V: TRBV18
J: TRBJ1-2

CDR3: CASSSGSGETYEQYF
V: TRBV6-6
J: TRBJ2-7

CDR3: CASSLGQGLLYEQYF
V: TRBV28
J: TRBJ2-7

CDR3: CASSARTAATNEKLFF
V: TRBV6-1
J: TRBJ1-4

CDR3: CASSQDPLAGVYNEQFF
V: TRBV4-1
J: TRBJ2-1

CDR3: CASSLDELTGELFF
V: TRBV5-1
J: TRBJ2-2

CDR3: CASSRAGQFNEKLFF
V: TRBV4-1
J: TRBJ1-4

CDR3: CASSYDWSAGEAFF
V: TRBV6-6
J: TRBJ1-1

CDR3: CASSLISGRAGEQYF
V: TRBV11-2
J: TRBJ2-7

CDR3: CASSLAPSGQFF
V: TRBV11-1
J: TRBJ2-1

CDR3: CARNNREGFNSPLHF
V: TRBV18
J: TRBJ1-6

CDR3: CASSVGDRDNSPLHF
V: TRBV9
J: TRBJ1-6

CDR3: CASSDGGRGPYEQYF
V: TRBV2
J: TRBJ2-7

CDR3: CASSYQGMSTEAFF
V: TRBV5-1
J: TRBJ1-1

CDR3: CASSLGSAGLGTEAFF
V: TRBV7-9
J: TRBJ1-1

CDR3: CASSWDRGRDNEQFF
V: TRBV19
J: TRBJ2-1

CDR3: CASSLGDRGLSTDTQYF
V: TRBV5-1
J: TRBJ2-3

CDR3: CASSPNNLYVDTQYF
V: TRBV7-6
J: TRBJ2-3

CDR3: CASSFRGTDTEAFF
V: TRBV7-8
J: TRBJ1-1

CDR3: CASSQGPGGQKAYEQYF
V: TRBV28
J: TRBJ2-7

CDR3: CASSPQGSTEAFF
V: TRBV5-4
J: TRBJ1-1

CDR3: CASLPRDRGFYEQYF
V: TRBV28
J: TRBJ2-7